This TCR beta chain was obtained from a study of beta chain features in type 1 diabetes. Study findings and constraints: VDJ junctions in type 1 diabetes patients carried more deletions and fewer insertions. Sampled from patients, naive, central memory and Treg TCRB repertoires appeared more similar than those sampled from healthy donors. The cDNA sequencing approach could over-represent high-TCR-expressing cells.

Concerning this clone: The antigen is not known.

Using CD45RO/CCR7/CD25/CD127/CD95/CD27, CD4+ naive, central memory, regulatory and stem cell-like memory cells were sorted. The whole isolated RNA underwent reverse transcription, so sequencing captured expressed TCRB transcripts. Repertoires were generated with immunoSEQ multiplex PCR, while TCRdb's copy carries only in-frame clones and drops some. The sample has about 220,000 clones, roughly a tenth seen once. V gave up 1 base and J gave up 3 bases, with 10 bases separating them. This CDR3 is built from 15 residues. Germline values: CDR1 MGHRA, CDR2 YSYEKL. This TCR derives from a young man in good health. Sequenced material: central memory CD4+ T cells from blood. The V call is TRBV4-1, the J call TRBJ1-5; TRBD1 is a possible D gene (5 bases). CDR3 protein: CASSQGGTYNQPQHF. The DNA for the CDR3 is TGCGCCAGCAGCCAAGGAGGGACCTACAATCAGCCCCAGCATTTT.